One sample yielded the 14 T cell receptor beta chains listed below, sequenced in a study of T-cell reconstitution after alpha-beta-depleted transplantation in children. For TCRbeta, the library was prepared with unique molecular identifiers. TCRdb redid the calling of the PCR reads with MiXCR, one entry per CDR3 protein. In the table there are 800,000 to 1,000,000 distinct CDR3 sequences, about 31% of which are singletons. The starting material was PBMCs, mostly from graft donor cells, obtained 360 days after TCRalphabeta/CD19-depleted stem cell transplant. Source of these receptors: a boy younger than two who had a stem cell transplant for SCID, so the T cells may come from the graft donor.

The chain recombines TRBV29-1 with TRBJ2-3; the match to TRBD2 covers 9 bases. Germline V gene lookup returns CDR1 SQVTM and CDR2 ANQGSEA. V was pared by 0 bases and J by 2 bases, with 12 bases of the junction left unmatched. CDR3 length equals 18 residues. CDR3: CSVEDEGIAGAVTDTQYF. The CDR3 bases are TGCAGCGTTGAAGATGAAGGGATAGCGGGGGCCGTCACAGATACGCAGTATTTT.

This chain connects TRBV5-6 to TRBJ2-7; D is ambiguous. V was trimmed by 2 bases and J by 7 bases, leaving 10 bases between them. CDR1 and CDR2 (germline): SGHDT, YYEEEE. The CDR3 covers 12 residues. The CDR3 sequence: CASSFSKREQYF. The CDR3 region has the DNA TGTGCCAGCAGCTTCTCGAAAAGGGAGCAGTACTTC.

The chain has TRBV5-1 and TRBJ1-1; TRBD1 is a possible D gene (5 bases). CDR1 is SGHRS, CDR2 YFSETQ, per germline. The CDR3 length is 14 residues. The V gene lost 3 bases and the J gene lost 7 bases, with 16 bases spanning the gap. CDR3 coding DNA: TGCGCCAGCAGCTACCTCGGGGACCACATTGAAGCTTTCTTT. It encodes CASSYLGDHIEAFF.

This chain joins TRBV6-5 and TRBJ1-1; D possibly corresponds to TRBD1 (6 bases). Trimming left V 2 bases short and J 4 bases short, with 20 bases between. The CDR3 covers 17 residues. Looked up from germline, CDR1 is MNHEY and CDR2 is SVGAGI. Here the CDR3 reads CASSYKARTGRVTEAFF. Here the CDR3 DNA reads TGTGCCAGCAGTTACAAGGCCCGAACAGGGAGGGTCACTGAAGCTTTCTTT.

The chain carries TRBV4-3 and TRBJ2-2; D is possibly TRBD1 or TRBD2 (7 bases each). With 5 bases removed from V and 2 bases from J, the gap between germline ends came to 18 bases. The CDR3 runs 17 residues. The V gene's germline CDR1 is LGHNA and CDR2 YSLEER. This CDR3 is CASSFPGGAINTGELFF. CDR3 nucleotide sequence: TGCGCCAGCAGCTTCCCAGGGGGGGCAATTAACACCGGGGAGCTGTTTTTT.

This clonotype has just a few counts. CDR3 region: CASSLSPGTAQYF. CDR3 DNA sequence: TGTGCCAGCAGTTTATCGCCAGGGACCGCGCAGTACTTC. The genes are TRBV28 and TRBJ2-7; the D gene could be TRBD1 or TRBD2 (5 bases each). Trimming took 1 base from V and 9 from J, leaving 13 bases between them. Germline V gene lookup returns CDR1 MDHEN and CDR2 SYDVKM. There are 13 residues in the CDR3.

In nucleotides, the CDR3 is TGTGCCAGCAGCCAAGATCGGGTTCGCAGTGATACGCAGTATTTT. Amino acid sequence: CASSQDRVRSDTQYF. V and J are TRBV3-1 and TRBJ2-3; D remains unclear. CDR3 size: 15 residues. V was trimmed by 0 bases and J by 6 bases, leaving 13 bases between them. Per germline, CDR1 LGHDT and CDR2 YNNKEL (reference sequence).

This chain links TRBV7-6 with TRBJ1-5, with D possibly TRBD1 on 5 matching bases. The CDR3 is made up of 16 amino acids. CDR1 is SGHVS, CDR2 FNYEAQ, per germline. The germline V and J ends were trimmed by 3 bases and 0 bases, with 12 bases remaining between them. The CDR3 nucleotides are TGTGCCAGCAGCTTCGGGGACGCCTATAGCAATCAGCCCCAGCATTTT. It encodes CASSFGDAYSNQPQHF.

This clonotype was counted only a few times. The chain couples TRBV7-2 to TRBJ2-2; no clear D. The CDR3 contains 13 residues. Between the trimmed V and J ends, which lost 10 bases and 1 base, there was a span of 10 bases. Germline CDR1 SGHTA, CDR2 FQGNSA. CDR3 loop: CATQFLNTGELFF. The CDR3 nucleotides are TGTGCCACTCAATTTCTGAACACCGGGGAGCTGTTTTTT.

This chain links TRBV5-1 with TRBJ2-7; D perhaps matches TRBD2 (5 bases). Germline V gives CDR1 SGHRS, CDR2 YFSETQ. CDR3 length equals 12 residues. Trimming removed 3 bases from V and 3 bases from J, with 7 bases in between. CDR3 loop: CASSWAGYEQYF. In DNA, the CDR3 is TGCGCCAGCAGCTGGGCGGGCTACGAGCAGTACTTC.

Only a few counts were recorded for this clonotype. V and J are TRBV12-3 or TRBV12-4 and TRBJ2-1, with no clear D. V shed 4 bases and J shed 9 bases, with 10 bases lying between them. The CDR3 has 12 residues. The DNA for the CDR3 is TGTGCCAGCAGTTACGGGTCTGGTGAGCAGTTCTTC. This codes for CASSYGSGEQFF.

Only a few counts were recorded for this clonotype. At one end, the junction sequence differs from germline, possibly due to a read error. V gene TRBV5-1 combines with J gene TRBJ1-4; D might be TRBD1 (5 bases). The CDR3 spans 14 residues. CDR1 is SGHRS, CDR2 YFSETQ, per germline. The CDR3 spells CASSLDRANEKLFF. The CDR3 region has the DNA TGTGCCAGCAGCCTCGACAGAGCTAATGAAAAACTGTTTTTT.

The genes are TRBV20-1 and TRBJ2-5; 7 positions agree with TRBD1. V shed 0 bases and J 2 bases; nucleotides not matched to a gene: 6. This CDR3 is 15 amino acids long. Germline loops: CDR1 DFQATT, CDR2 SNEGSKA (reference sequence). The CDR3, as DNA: TGCAGTGCTAGAGATAGACGCAGGGGGCAAGAGACCCAGTACTTC. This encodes CSARDRRRGQETQYF.

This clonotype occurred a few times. Written as DNA, the CDR3 is TGTGCCAGCAGTGAAGCCCAGGGAACAGATACGCAGTATTTT. Encoded protein: CASSEAQGTDTQYF. The V gene is TRBV2, the J gene TRBJ2-3, with a weak D call TRBD1 (5 bases). The germline V and J ends were trimmed by 0 bases and 3 bases, with 7 bases remaining between them. This CDR3 is built from 14 residues. Looked up from germline, CDR1 is SNHLY and CDR2 is FYNNEI.